Included here is one TCR beta chain sequence, with context. Its specificity is not known. The sample belongs to a study of T cell responses to AZD1222 COVID-19 vaccine. The repertoire was sequenced with immunoSEQ multiplex PCR; TCRdb's copy has only in-frame clones and lacks some. Here the sample spans about 200,000 clones, less than 95% being singletons. The ends were cut back, 3 bases at V and 2 bases at J, with 18 bases in the middle. The germline gives CDR1 GTSNPN, CDR2 SVGIG (reference sequence). The CDR3 spans 16 residues. Findings and caveats of the study: Baseline serostatus was positive in only six AZD1222 recipients. Spike-wide vaccine-associated CD4 TCRs dominated at 160-218 and 743-854. Repertoires were collected only later (after the peak T cell response had occurred). White British people made up most donors, females outnumbered males, and clonal diversity was possibly underestimated.

Sequences were derived from peripheral blood, sampled 28 days after the second dose of the MenACWY control vaccine. The source is an adult who received the MenACWY meningococcal vaccine as a control. The chain has TRBV30 and TRBJ2-3; possible D gene TRBD1, 6 bases. CDR3 DNA: TGTGCCTGGAGGGAACAGGGCCTGAAGCACACAGATACGCAGTATTTT. As protein: CAWREQGLKHTDTQYF.